The subject of this entry is one T cell receptor beta chain. V dropped 0 bases and J dropped 4; count of bases not matched to a gene: 11. The germline V gene has CDR1 SGHRS and CDR2 YFSETQ. This CDR3 is built from 17 residues. The time point was: patch test 3, about 24 weeks after DPC sensitization. As to treatment: therapeutic diphenylcyclopropenone sensitization with weekly scalp DPC. Each patch test followed a blood draw. Every donor had alopecia and was 18 to 70 years old; all were suitable for DPC. The data belong to a study of human T cells and chemical hapten exposure. TCRdb ran MiXCR on the RACE reads and lists one entry per CDR3 protein. The sample holds under 200,000 distinct CDR3 sequences, 25% to 30% seen once.

The chain couples TRBV5-1 to TRBJ2-3; TRBD2 agrees at 7 bases. This receptor was identified in a woman under 30 with alopecia areata. Some clones in this sample may be carry-over from other donors' samples. Sequences were derived from whole blood, sampled in connection with sensitization to the hapten diphenylcyclopropenone (DPC). CDR3 amino acids: CASSLAFGGSSSDTQYF. CDR3 DNA sequence: TGCGCCAGCAGCTTGGCCTTTGGCGGGAGCTCTTCAGATACGCAGTATTTT.